Included here is one T cell receptor (beta chain) sequence, with context. Its specificity is not known. This entry belongs to a study of T cells after posttransplantation cyclophosphamide. Study results and limitations: TRB clonality was highly associated with recipient CMV seropositivity and reactivation. Later post-transplant blood repertoires were often dominated by donor CD8+ memory clones. Blood and skin or GI T cell repertoires showed limited TRB overlap.

Sequenced by immunoSEQ multiplex PCR; TCRdb stores in-frame clones only, minus some. The sample records roughly 15,000 clones, around 90% being singletons. V lost 1 base to trimming and J lost 3 bases, with 16 bases between them. The CDR3 is made up of 16 amino acids. Germline V gene sequence: CDR1 SEHNR, CDR2 FQNEAQ (reference sequence). Methotrexate plus calcineurin inhibitor accompanied controls' myeloablative marrow transplants; sampling was 1 year later. Source: PBMCs, taken after an allogeneic stem cell transplant with a calcineurin inhibitor and methotrexate. This clonotype originated in a male patient between 45 and 60 years old who received an allogeneic stem cell transplant from an unrelated donor, was CMV-positive, and had chronic GVHD only. Some T cells may be graft donor cells. The V call is TRBV7-9, the J call TRBJ2-7, with no clear D. The CDR3 region has the DNA TGTGCCAGCAGCTTAGTTTTCGAGGCCAGAGACTACGAGCAGTACTTC. It translates to CASSLVFEARDYEQYF.